A selection of T cell receptor beta chains follows, all from one sample in a study of a mutant IDH1 vaccine in newly diagnosed glioma. Assay used: immunoSEQ multiplex PCR; TCRdb lists only in-frame clones, some missing. The top ten hold around 5% of the sample, which has about 35,000 clones, 75% to 90% seen once. Sequenced material: PBMCs, taken from a glioma patient treated with radiotherapy, temozolomide or both. These receptors all stem from a woman aged 35 to 49 with glioma. Each CDR3 is given with its conserved first and last residue. A D gene is named only where the DNA matches it firmly.

TRBV2	TRBJ2-7	-	CASSEAKDPTYEQYF	TGTGCCAGCAGTGAAGCGAAGGATCCTACTTACGAGCAGTACTTC
TRBV11-2	TRBJ1-1	-	CASSLVGGGTEAFF	TGTGCCAGCAGCTTAGTCGGAGGTGGGACTGAAGCTTTCTTT
TRBV4-3	TRBJ1-2	-	CASSQDGGAYGYTF	TGCGCCAGCAGCCAAGATGGGGGGGCGTATGGCTACACCTTC
TRBV6-5	TRBJ1-2	TRBD1	CASSYSRQGDYGYTF	TGTGCCAGCAGTTACTCCAGACAGGGAGACTATGGCTACACCTTC
TRBV13	TRBJ2-4	-	CASSLVGFGGKNIQYF	TGTGCCAGCAGCTTAGTAGGTTTTGGGGGCAAAAACATTCAGTACTTC
TRBV5-4	TRBJ2-3	-	CASSPSGTDTQYF	TGTGCCAGCAGCCCCTCGGGCACAGATACGCAGTATTTT
TRBV5-1	TRBJ1-1	-	CASSFGQKNTEAFF	TGCGCCAGCAGCTTCGGACAGAAAAACACTGAAGCTTTCTTT
TRBV29-1	TRBJ1-1	TRBD1	CSVALGQGTEAFF	TGCAGCGTTGCTCTGGGACAGGGAACTGAAGCTTTCTTT
TRBV4-2	TRBJ2-7	TRBD1	CASSQNRDRGTYEQYF	TGTGCCAGCAGCCAGAACCGGGACAGGGGAACCTACGAGCAGTACTTC
TRBV4-1	TRBJ2-2	TRBD1	CASSQELFRDRGYNTGELFF	TGCGCCAGCAGCCAAGAGCTCTTCCGGGACAGGGGTTACAACACCGGGGAGCTGTTTTTT
TRBV5-4	TRBJ1-5	-	CASSSGLNQPQHF	TGTGCCAGCAGCTCAGGGCTCAATCAGCCCCAGCATTTT
TRBV5-1	TRBJ2-7	TRBD2	CASSSRTSGGSSYEQYF	TGCGCCAGCAGCTCCCGGACTAGCGGGGGGAGCTCCTACGAGCAGTACTTC
TRBV14	TRBJ2-7	-	CASSHPGPSYEQYF	TGTGCCAGCAGCCACCCCGGACCCTCCTACGAGCAGTACTTC
TRBV6-5	TRBJ2-5	-	CATKVQETQYF	TGTGCCACAAAAGTCCAAGAGACCCAGTACTTC